This passage covers 11 T cell receptor beta chains from one sample sequenced in a study of blood T cell repertoires in COVID-19. Using immunoSEQ multiplex PCR, the repertoire was profiled, and TCRdb retains in-frame clones only, with some absent. The profile shows about 170,000 clones, around 83% of them singletons. Sequencing input: peripheral blood. These receptors all stem from a woman in her 70s who had recovered from COVID-19.

The chain employs TRBV29-1 and TRBJ2-7, with 9 bases that match TRBD1. The CDR3 is made up of 14 amino acids. The V gene's germline CDR1 is SQVTM and CDR2 ANQGSEA. The CDR3 nucleotides read TGCAGGGCCCGATCCGGACAGGGGACCTACGAGCAGTACTTC. Its translation is CRARSGQGTYEQYF.

This clone was counted once. This rearrangement joins TRBV4-3 to TRBJ2-4; D is unclear. The CDR3 spans 13 residues. Trimming pared 5 bases from V and 0 bases from J, leaving 5 bases between. The V gene's germline CDR1 is LGHNA and CDR2 YSLEER. This chain's CDR3 is CASSGLAKNIQYF. The DNA for the CDR3 is TGCGCCAGCAGCGGCCTAGCCAAAAACATTCAGTACTTC.

The chain joins TRBV9 to TRBJ2-2, with unresolved D. The CDR3 runs 14 residues. The germline V gene has CDR1 SGDLS and CDR2 YYNGEE. V lost 0 bases and J lost 0, with 3 bases in between. In DNA form, the CDR3 reads TGTGCCAGCAGCGTAGCGGCGAACACCGGGGAGCTGTTTTTT. This sequence encodes CASSVAANTGELFF.

The chain joins TRBV5-4 to TRBJ2-5; maybe TRBD2 (7 bases). CDR3 length: 14 amino acids. V lost 8 bases to trimming and J lost 1 base, with 15 bases between them. Per the germline V gene, CDR1 is SGHNT and CDR2 is YYREEE (reference sequence). CDR3 DNA: TGTGCCAGTACCGGGGGGCTGGTCCAAGAGACCCAGTACTTC. It yields the protein CASTGGLVQETQYF.

This clone was found many times. This sequence joins TRBV10-3 and TRBJ1-5, with a tentative D call TRBD1 (6 bases). Germline V CDR1 and CDR2: ENHRY, SYGVKD. V was pared by 4 bases and J by 0 bases, with 10 bases between. This CDR3 contains 15 residues. Here the CDR3 DNA reads TGTGCCATCAGTGGGGGACAAGATAGCAATCAGCCCCAGCATTTT. It encodes CAISGGQDSNQPQHF.

V usage is TRBV19 and J usage is TRBJ1-4, with TRBD1 identical over 7 bases. The CDR3 contains 15 residues. V gave up 4 bases and J gave up 2 bases; unmatched junction bases: 4. From germline, CDR1 is LNHDA and CDR2 SQIVND (reference sequence). The CDR3 DNA follows: TGTGCCAGTAGTACCCCCAGGGGGACTAATGAAAAACTGTTTTTT. Protein: CASSTPRGTNEKLFF. The complete variable domain, with remaining parts taken from reference TRBV19 and TRBJ1-4, reads DGGITQSPKYLFRKEGQNVTLSCEQNLNHDAMYWYRQDPGQGLRLIYYSQIVNDFQKGDIAEGYSVSREKKESFPLTVTSAQKNPTAFYLCASSTPRGTNEKLFFGSGTQLSVL.

This sequence joins TRBV6-5 and TRBJ2-7; TRBD2 matches 13 bases. Germline V gene data show CDR1 as MNHEY and CDR2 as SVGAGI. The CDR3 has 13 amino acids. Losses at the gene ends were 9 bases for V and 4 bases for J; bases not matched to a gene: 3. CDR3: CASGLAGVYEQYF. DNA of the CDR3: TGTGCCAGTGGACTAGCGGGAGTTTACGAGCAGTACTTC.

This sequence joins TRBV4-3 and TRBJ1-1; tentatively, D is TRBD1 (5 bases). Germline V gene sequence: CDR1 LGHNA, CDR2 YSLEER. Trimming left V 0 bases short and J 1 base short, with 9 bases between. CDR3 length equals 15 residues. The CDR3 nucleotides read TGCGCCAGCAGCCAAGATCCGGGGGGGAACACTGAAGCTTTCTTT. This gives the protein CASSQDPGGNTEAFF.

This chain connects TRBV11-2 to TRBJ1-2; 8 positions match TRBD1. CDR1 is SGHAT and CDR2 is FQNNGV in the germline V gene. The CDR3 runs 13 residues. With V trimmed by 5 bases and J by 6 bases, 5 bases remained unmatched. The CDR3: CASSLQGADGYTF. CDR3 bases: TGTGCCAGCAGCCTCCAGGGGGCGGATGGCTACACCTTC. The full variable domain, completed using reference TRBV11-2 and TRBJ1-2, is EAGVAQSPRYKIIEKRQSVAFWCNPISGHATLYWYQQILGQGPKLLIQFQNNGVVDDSQLPKDRFSAERLKGVDSTLKIQPAKLEDSAVYLCASSLQGADGYTFGSGTRLTVV.

The CDR3 bases are TGTGCCAGCAGTTCCGGCGGGGGCTGGAGCACTGAAGCTTTCTTT. The encoded protein is CASSSGGGWSTEAFF. The chain combines TRBV28 with TRBJ1-1; a possible D gene is TRBD1 (6 bases). Germline V gives CDR1 MDHEN, CDR2 SYDVKM. This CDR3 comprises 15 residues. V lost 4 bases and J lost 4, with 16 bases in between. The whole variable domain, filled in from reference TRBV28 and TRBJ1-1, reads DVKVTQSSRYLVKRTGEKVFLECVQDMDHENMFWYRQDPGLGLRLIYFSYDVKMKEKGDIPEGYSVSREKKERFSLILESASTNQTSMYLCASSSGGGWSTEAFFGQGTRLTVV.

This clone was detected only once. V gene TRBV7-2 combines with J gene TRBJ1-1, with D possibly matching TRBD1 (5 bases). Trimming pared 7 bases from V and 1 base from J, leaving 13 bases between. From germline, CDR1 is SGHTA and CDR2 FQGNSA. The CDR3 consists of 14 residues. CDR3 residues: CASTLGGENTEAFF. The CDR3 DNA reads TGTGCCAGCACTCTTGGGGGGGAGAACACTGAAGCTTTCTTT.